The table lists the clone carrying this T cell receptor beta chain with a few counts. Each CDR3 protein is one row after TCRdb ran MiXCR on the 5' RACE reads. The data show over 300,000 distinct CDR3 sequences, more than 20% seen once. This record comes from a study of T-cell memory formation after mild COVID-19. V was pared by 6 bases and J by 8 bases, with 14 bases between. The CDR3 spans 13 residues. Germline V gene data show CDR1 as MNHEY and CDR2 as SVGAGI. This receptor was taken from a man aged 18 to 30 who had mild COVID-19 (a few samples of this study predate the infection). Cell type and time point are not known. The chain uses TRBV6-5 and TRBJ2-4; D is perhaps TRBD1 (7 bases). Material for sequencing was PBMCs or a T cell subset sorted from them (not recorded which). CDR3 DNA: TGTGCCAGCAGCCACCGCAGGGGGGACATTCAGTACTTC. It encodes CASSHRRGDIQYF.